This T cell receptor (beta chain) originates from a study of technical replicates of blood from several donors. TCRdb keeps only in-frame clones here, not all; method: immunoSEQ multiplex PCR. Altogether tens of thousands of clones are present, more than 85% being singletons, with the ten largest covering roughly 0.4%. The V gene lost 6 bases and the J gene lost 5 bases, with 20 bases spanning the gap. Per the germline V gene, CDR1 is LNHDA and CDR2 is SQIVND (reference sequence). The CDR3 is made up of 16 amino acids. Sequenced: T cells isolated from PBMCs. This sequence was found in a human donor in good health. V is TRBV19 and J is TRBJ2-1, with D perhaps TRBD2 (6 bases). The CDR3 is CASSPNRWTTNNEQFF. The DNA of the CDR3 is TGTGCCAGTAGCCCAAACCGCTGGACTACAAACAATGAGCAGTTCTTC.